Following are 23 T cell receptor beta chains from one sample sequenced in a study of cytomegalovirus exposure and HLA in healthy donors. Use of 60 Vbeta and 13 Jbeta primers characterized the PCR. TCRdb's table, derived via immunoSEQ multiplex PCR, lists solely in-frame clones and lacks some. This sample has 55,000 to 85,000 clones, with less than 80% found just once. The sequenced material came from PBMCs. The receptors derive from a woman aged 45-65 years in good health and CMV-seronegative.

A note on this clone: One end of the junction is discordant with germline, which a read error may explain. This chain links TRBV9 with TRBJ1-4, with TRBD1 matching 9 bases. In germline, CDR1 is SGDLS, CDR2 YYNGEE. CDR3 size: 14 residues. This CDR3 is CASSPGQGVQKLFF. For the CDR3, the DNA is TGCGCCAGCAGCCCGGGACAGGGTGTACAAAAACTGTTTTTT.

This chain joins TRBV18 and TRBJ2-5, with D tentatively TRBD2 (6 bases). Germline V gives CDR1 KGHSH, CDR2 LQKENI. This CDR3 is 15 amino acids long. Trimming removed 2 bases from V and 5 bases from J, with 15 bases in between. As DNA, the CDR3 is TGTGCCAGCTCACCAACCACAGGAGGGCTGGAGACCCAGTACTTC. Translated, it gives CASSPTTGGLETQYF.

The chain links TRBV28 to TRBJ2-6, with a possible D match to TRBD1 (6 bases). The CDR3 consists of 18 residues. Between the trimmed V and J ends, which lost 6 bases and 0 bases, there was a span of 18 bases. Germline CDR1 reads MDHEN; CDR2 reads SYDVKM. CDR3 coding DNA: TGTGCCAGCAGACCCGAGGCCGGGACAAACTCTGGGGCCAACGTCCTGACTTTC. Translating it yields CASRPEAGTNSGANVLTF.

J is TRBJ2-1 and V is TRBV27; perhaps TRBD1 as D (5 bases). V shed 6 bases and J shed 0 bases, with 12 bases lying between them. Germline CDR1 and CDR2: MNHEY and SMNVEV (reference sequence). This CDR3 comprises 15 residues. The CDR3 nucleotides are TGTGCCAGCAGCAGACAGTTTCACTCCTACAATGAGCAGTTCTTC. Protein sequence: CASSRQFHSYNEQFF.

The chain employs TRBV7-3 and TRBJ1-3, with D perhaps TRBD1 (6 bases). Germline V lookup: CDR1 SGHTA, CDR2 FQGTGA. With 1 base removed from V and 4 bases from J, the gap between germline ends came to 11 bases. The CDR3 runs 15 residues. CDR3 sequence: CASSLSGGRGNTIYF. In nucleotides, the CDR3 is TGTGCCAGCAGCTTAAGCGGGGGGCGCGGAAACACCATATATTTT.

The V call is TRBV9, the J call TRBJ1-1, with TRBD1 matching 8 bases. V shed 6 bases, J shed 1 base, and the junction held 17 bases outside the gene matches. Germline V gene sequence: CDR1 SGDLS, CDR2 YYNGEE. The CDR3 sequence is 18 residues long. The CDR3 loop reads CASIPLGAGGDRNTEAFF. The CDR3 bases are TGTGCCAGCATCCCTCTGGGCGCAGGGGGCGATAGGAACACTGAAGCTTTCTTT.

This clone was observed a few times. J is TRBJ2-1 and V is TRBV6-5; unclear D gene. Germline V gene lookup returns CDR1 MNHEY and CDR2 SVGAGI. V shed 3 bases and J shed 7 bases, with 4 bases lying between them. This CDR3 has 11 amino acids. CDR3 DNA sequence: TGTGCCAGCAGTTATACAAATGAGCAGTTCTTC. Amino acid sequence: CASSYTNEQFF.

The chain employs TRBV4-3 and TRBJ2-1; 8 positions match TRBD2. Germline trimming cut 0 bases from V and 4 bases from J; bases unmatched to any gene: 5. CDR3 length: 16 amino acids. Looked up from germline, CDR1 is LGHNA and CDR2 is YSLEER. CDR3 amino acids: CASSQDWGTSYNEQFF. The CDR3 DNA reads TGCGCCAGCAGCCAAGATTGGGGGACTAGTTACAATGAGCAGTTCTTC.

J is TRBJ2-3 and V is TRBV4-1; D is possibly TRBD2 (5 bases). CDR3 length: 16 amino acids. Germline V gives CDR1 MGHRA, CDR2 YSYEKL. V lost 2 bases, J lost 0 bases, and 12 bases lay in between. This chain's CDR3 is CASSQLIRTSTDTQYF. CDR3 sequence (DNA): TGCGCCAGCAGCCAACTTATCCGGACTAGCACAGATACGCAGTATTTT.

This clone was observed a few times. The J gene is TRBJ1-1, the V gene TRBV2; D perhaps matches TRBD1 (5 bases). Trimming cost V 5 bases and J 7 bases, with 17 bases left between them. Germline V gene lookup returns CDR1 SNHLY and CDR2 FYNNEI. The CDR3 contains 14 residues. The CDR3 sequence: CASSYTRGFDEAFF. The CDR3 DNA is TGTGCCAGCAGTTACACACGGGGGTTTGATGAAGCTTTCTTT.

The chain employs TRBV27 and TRBJ2-3, with D perhaps TRBD2 (5 bases). The CDR3 runs to 13 residues. V lost 3 bases, J lost 5 bases, and 9 bases lay in between. Germline V gives CDR1 MNHEY, CDR2 SMNVEV (reference sequence). CDR3 region: CASSFPGGDTQYF. In DNA form, the CDR3 reads TGTGCCAGCAGTTTTCCAGGAGGAGATACGCAGTATTTT.

J is TRBJ2-1 and V is TRBV29-1, with 10 positions matching TRBD2. CDR3 size: 17 residues. Germline lookup yields CDR1 SQVTM and CDR2 ANQGSEA. J lost 1 base, V lost 6 bases, and 12 bases had no gene match. For the CDR3, the DNA is TGCAGCGTCGGAAGCGGGAGGGGGGGACTTTCCTACAATGAGCAGTTCTTC. Its protein is CSVGSGRGGLSYNEQFF.

This clone was seen only once. The J gene is TRBJ1-2, the V gene TRBV7-2; 7 bases agree with TRBD1. The CDR3 consists of 16 residues. V shed 4 bases, J shed 8 bases, and the junction held 16 bases outside the gene matches. Per germline, CDR1 SGHTA and CDR2 FQGNSA. CDR3 coding DNA: TGTGCCAGCAGCTATCAGGGGGGTTCTCGTCTAGGCGGCTACACCTTC. The encoded protein is CASSYQGGSRLGGYTF.

This chain uses TRBV25-1 with TRBJ2-2, with 8 bases that match TRBD1. This CDR3 comprises 17 residues. Looked up from germline, CDR1 is MGHDK and CDR2 is SYGVNS. With 6 bases clipped from V and 4 bases from J, the junction kept 13 bases outside the gene matches. CDR3 sequence (DNA): TGTGCCAGCAGGGATTTGGGGGCACAGGGGGTCACCGGGGAGCTGTTTTTT. Translation gives CASRDLGAQGVTGELFF.

The V gene is TRBV28, the J gene TRBJ1-1; 7 positions match TRBD1. CDR3 length equals 15 residues. Unmatched junction bases numbered 12, after V lost 5 bases and J lost 6 bases. CDR1 is MDHEN and CDR2 is SYDVKM in the germline V gene. DNA for the CDR3: TGTGCCAGCAGTCTCGAACCTTGGACAGGACCTGAAGCTTTCTTT. Its protein is CASSLEPWTGPEAFF.

The rearrangement uses TRBV20-1 and TRBJ1-5, with a tentative D call TRBD1 (6 bases). Trimming removed 7 bases at V and 4 bases at J, with 8 bases between. This CDR3 has 11 residues. The V gene's germline CDR1 is DFQATT and CDR2 SNEGSKA (reference sequence). The CDR3 here is CSVGQNQPQHF. In DNA form, the CDR3 reads TGCAGTGTAGGACAGAATCAGCCCCAGCATTTT.

The V call is TRBV28, the J call TRBJ1-1; tentative D call: TRBD1 (6 bases). The germline gives CDR1 MDHEN, CDR2 SYDVKM. V lost 6 bases, J lost 4 bases, and 9 bases lay in between. CDR3 length equals 12 residues. Here the CDR3 reads CASRIQGTEAFF. The CDR3 DNA follows: TGTGCCAGCAGAATACAGGGCACTGAAGCTTTCTTT.

The J gene is TRBJ2-7, the V gene TRBV5-1; TRBD1 might be the D (6 bases). Germline CDR1 is SGHRS and CDR2 is YFSETQ. The V gene lost 0 bases and the J gene lost 7 bases, with 14 bases spanning the gap. CDR3 size: 14 residues. CDR3 amino acids: CASSLGDRTGEQYF. The CDR3 DNA reads TGCGCCAGCAGCTTGGGTGACAGGACGGGGGAGCAGTACTTC.

For this clone: Other DNA sequences in the same sample also yield this CDR3. The gene calls are TRBV2 and TRBJ1-2; a weak D match, TRBD1 (5 bases). This CDR3 is 13 amino acids long. The ends were cut back, 3 bases at V and 4 bases at J, with 9 bases in the middle. Germline V gives CDR1 SNHLY, CDR2 FYNNEI. The chain's CDR3 is CASSEQGGYGYTF. As DNA, the CDR3 is TGTGCCAGCAGTGAGCAGGGAGGCTATGGCTACACCTTC. Together with reference TRBV2 and TRBJ1-2, the CDR3 gives the full variable domain: EPEVTQTPSHQVTQMGQEVILRCVPISNHLYFYWYRQILGQKVEFLVSFYNNEISEKSEIFDDQFSVERPDGSNFTLKIRSTKLEDSAMYFCASSEQGGYGYTFGSGTRLTVV.

The chain recombines TRBV7-8 with TRBJ2-7, with D hard to call. CDR3 length: 14 amino acids. The V end was cut by 8 bases, the J end by 0 bases, with 14 bases between. The germline V gene encodes CDR1 SGHVS and CDR2 FQNEAQ. CDR3 amino acids: CASVGGPRSYEQYF. CDR3 DNA: TGTGCCAGCGTTGGTGGCCCTCGCTCCTACGAGCAGTACTTC.

This clone was detected only once. This rearrangement joins TRBV7-2 to TRBJ2-3; 9 nucleotides align to TRBD2. Looked up from germline, CDR1 is SGHTA and CDR2 is FQGNSA. There are 14 residues in the CDR3. V lost 4 bases to trimming and J lost 6 bases; unmatched junction nucleotides: 5. The CDR3 region has the DNA TGTGCCAGCAGCTCCTTAGCGGGAGTGGATACGCAGTATTTT. Translating it yields CASSSLAGVDTQYF.

The chain joins TRBV7-2 to TRBJ2-1; TRBD2 might be the D (6 bases). This CDR3 spans 15 amino acids. In germline, CDR1 is SGHTA, CDR2 FQGNSA. The V end lost 1 base, the J end lost 1 base, and 8 bases lay between the germline ends. CDR3 DNA: TGTGCCAGCAGCTTAGTGAGCGGGTCCTACAATGAGCAGTTCTTC. It yields the protein CASSLVSGSYNEQFF.

The chain uses TRBV6-5 and TRBJ1-2, with D possibly being TRBD1 (6 bases). The germline gives CDR1 MNHEY, CDR2 SVGAGI. V was shortened by 6 bases and J by 2 bases, with 16 bases between the two germline ends. The CDR3 spans 15 residues. For the CDR3, the DNA is TGTGCCAGCAGGGACAGAGGGCGGTCGAACTATGGCTACACCTTC. Its protein is CASRDRGRSNYGYTF.